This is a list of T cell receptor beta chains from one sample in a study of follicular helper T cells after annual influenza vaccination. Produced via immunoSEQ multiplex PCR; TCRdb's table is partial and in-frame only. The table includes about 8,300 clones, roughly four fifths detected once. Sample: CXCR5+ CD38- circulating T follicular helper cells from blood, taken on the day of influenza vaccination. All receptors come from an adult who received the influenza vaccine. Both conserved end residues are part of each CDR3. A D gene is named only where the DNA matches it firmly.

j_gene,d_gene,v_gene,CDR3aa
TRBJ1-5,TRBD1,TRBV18,CASSPGTGGLDQPQHF
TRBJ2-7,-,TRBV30,CAWRAGTYEQYF